This T cell receptor (beta chain) derives from a study of regulatory T cells in long-lasting Graves disease. To note about this clonotype: Its antigen is still unknown.

This CDR3 spans 15 amino acids. CDR1 is MNHEY, CDR2 SMNVEV, per germline (reference sequence). Germline trimming cut 6 bases from V and 4 bases from J; bases unmatched to any gene: 0. Documented time point: newly diagnosed GD, antithyroid drugs for less than 3 months. Following extraction of RNA from PBMCs, that RNA was used to make the TCR library. iRepertoire HTBI primers and Arm-PCR of CDR3 regions built TCR beta libraries. TCRdb ran MiXCR on the multiplex PCR reads and lists one entry per CDR3 protein. The sample carries 200,000 to 250,000 distinct CDR3 sequences, around 20% recorded once. Broader study findings: Persistent Graves' patients showed less TCR diversity than newly diagnosed patients showed.

This sample also belongs to another study, concerning T cells in Graves' hyperthyroidism and ophthalmopathy.

The chain has TRBV27 and TRBJ2-1, with TRBD2 matching 16 bases. This clonotype originated in a woman aged 25-40 years with Graves disease. Sample: peripheral blood mononuclear cells (PBMCs), taken at new diagnosis, from a patient treated with antithyroid drugs. The CDR3 spells CASRGLAGGYNEQFF. The CDR3 DNA is TGTGCCAGCAGGGGACTAGCGGGAGGGTACAATGAGCAGTTCTTC.